This T cell receptor (beta chain) came from a study of blood T cell repertoires in COVID-19. The CDR3 extends over 15 amino acids. CDR1 is SGHAT and CDR2 is FQNNGV in the germline V gene. The germline V and J ends were trimmed by 0 bases and 5 bases, with 13 bases remaining between them. Here immunoSEQ multiplex PCR was the method, and the copy in TCRdb shows in-frame clones only, minus some. The sample has 95,000 to 150,000 clones, around 86% seen once. The sequence was collected from a man aged 35 to 55 with acute or convalescent COVID-19. The specimen sequenced was peripheral blood. The chain joins TRBV11-2 to TRBJ2-5, with D perhaps matching TRBD2 (6 bases). The CDR3 here is CASSLDGREEETQYF. The CDR3 bases are TGTGCCAGCAGCTTAGACGGGCGGGAAGAGGAGACCCAGTACTTC.